A single sample is the source of the 12 T cell receptor beta chains below, sequenced in a study of T cell changes during pregnancy in multiple sclerosis. This table comes from immunoSEQ multiplex PCR, and its TCRdb copy is limited to in-frame clones, with some not included. The sample records some 57,000 clones, about 90% being singletons. Material: CD4+ T cells from peripheral blood mononuclear cells, obtained after pregnancy. The origin of the receptors is a female donor in good health, enrolled as a control in a pregnancy study.

This rearrangement joins TRBV5-1 to TRBJ2-2; weak D call: TRBD1 (5 bases). Trimming took 4 bases from V and 1 from J, leaving 5 bases between them. Germline CDR1 is SGHRS and CDR2 is YFSETQ. This CDR3 has 13 residues. The CDR3: CASSTGNTGELFF. DNA for the CDR3: TGCGCCAGCAGCACAGGGAACACCGGGGAGCTGTTTTTT.

Regarding this clone: Likely a read error: the CDR3 ends without its conserved phenylalanine or tryptophan. It is unclear where the CDR3 begins or ends on the DNA, so no DNA is shown, and the CDR3 is as TCRdb lists it. This chain uses TRBV2 with TRBJ1-1. The V gene's germline CDR1 is SNHLY and CDR2 FYNNEI. Ends included, the CDR3 has 13 residues. The chain's CDR3 is CASSEGGIFEALG.

This chain links TRBV2 with TRBJ1-6; the D is unclear. This CDR3 has 13 residues. CDR1 and CDR2 from the germline V gene are SNHLY and FYNNEI. Trimming pared 4 bases from V and 6 bases from J, leaving 7 bases between. CDR3 nucleotide sequence: TGTGCCAGCAGTGGGGAGTCTAATTCACCCCTCCACTTT. Its protein product is CASSGESNSPLHF.

V is TRBV6-1 and J is TRBJ1-1; TRBD1 might be the D (5 bases). This CDR3 comprises 11 residues. V lost 2 bases and J 14 bases, leaving 12 bases between the germline ends. Germline V gene data show CDR1 as MNHNS and CDR2 as SASEGT. The CDR3 DNA follows: TGTGCCAGCAGTGAAAAAACGACAGCCTTCTTT. It encodes CASSEKTTAFF.

This chain links TRBV25-1 with TRBJ2-5, with 10 bases identical to TRBD2. Losses at the gene ends were 3 bases for V and 9 bases for J; bases not matched to a gene: 10. The CDR3 length is 15 residues. The germline V gene encodes CDR1 MGHDK and CDR2 SYGVNS. The CDR3 coding sequence is TGTGCCAGCAGTGACAAGCGGGGGGGTCCTTCGGCCCAGTACTTC. It codes for CASSDKRGGPSAQYF. The full variable domain, its missing parts supplied by reference TRBV25-1 and TRBJ2-5, is EADIYQTPRYLVIGTGKKITLECSQTMGHDKMYWYQQDPGMELHLIHYSYGVNSTEKGDLSSESTVSRIRTEHFPLTLESARPSHTSQYLCASSDKRGGPSAQYFGPGTRLLVL.

The CDR3 loop reads CASSLAGGQDTQYF. The CDR3 DNA follows: TGCGCCAGCAGCTTGGCGGGGGGGCAAGATACGCAGTATTTT. J is TRBJ2-3 and V is TRBV5-1; 8 nucleotides match TRBD2. V was clipped by 0 bases and J by 5 bases; unmatched bases: 2. The CDR3 runs to 14 residues. Germline-derived CDR1 and CDR2 are SGHRS and YFSETQ.

The gene calls are TRBV7-8 and TRBJ1-1, with a tentative D call TRBD1 (5 bases). The CDR3 runs 16 residues. Trimming cost V 1 base and J 0 bases, with 12 bases left between them. Germline V gene lookup returns CDR1 SGHVS and CDR2 FQNEAQ. CDR3 residues: CASSLGTGSMNTEAFF. CDR3 sequence (DNA): TGTGCCAGCAGCTTAGGAACAGGTTCAATGAACACTGAAGCTTTCTTT.

The chain uses TRBV11-2 and TRBJ2-1; a weak D match, TRBD1 (6 bases). V was pared by 5 bases and J by 1 base, with 21 bases between. CDR1 SGHAT and CDR2 FQNNGV come from the germline V gene. This CDR3 has 18 amino acids. The CDR3 sequence: CASSTRTRTASSYNEQFF. CDR3 bases: TGTGCCAGCAGCACCCGAACCCGGACAGCCTCGTCCTACAATGAGCAGTTCTTC.

The CDR3 spells CASSLTPKPPYEQYF. Here the CDR3 DNA reads TGTGCCAGCAGCTTAACACCGAAGCCCCCCTACGAGCAGTACTTC. V usage is TRBV7-3 and J usage is TRBJ2-7; no definite D call. V was trimmed by 0 bases and J by 2 bases, leaving 11 bases between them. CDR1 is SGHTA and CDR2 is FQGTGA in the germline V gene. CDR3 length: 15 residues.

The chain combines TRBV7-9 with TRBJ2-1; TRBD2 aligns across 7 bases. The J segment lost 8 bases and the V segment lost 3 bases, leaving 4 bases of the junction unmatched. Germline V gene data show CDR1 as SEHNR and CDR2 as FQNEAQ (reference sequence). The CDR3 has 13 amino acids. In nucleotides, the CDR3 is TGTGCCAGCAGCTTCTCTAGCGGCGATGAGCAGTTCTTC. The encoded protein is CASSFSSGDEQFF.

Written as DNA, the CDR3 is TGTGCCAGCAGCCGCATTTCGGGAACCAAAAACATTCAGTACTTC. Encoded protein: CASSRISGTKNIQYF. The V call is TRBV7-8, the J call TRBJ2-4; the D gene is possibly TRBD2 (5 bases). Deletions cut 5 bases from V and 2 bases from J, with 13 bases between. This CDR3 region has 15 residues. Germline V gives CDR1 SGHVS, CDR2 FQNEAQ.

This chain joins TRBV7-9 and TRBJ1-2, with D tentatively TRBD1 (5 bases). The V gene lost 5 bases and the J gene lost 4 bases, with 14 bases spanning the gap. Per germline, CDR1 SEHNR and CDR2 FQNEAQ (reference sequence). CDR3 length: 14 residues. The CDR3 sequence is CASSPLGDSYGYTF. DNA of the CDR3: TGTGCCAGCAGCCCCCTCGGAGACAGCTATGGCTACACCTTC.